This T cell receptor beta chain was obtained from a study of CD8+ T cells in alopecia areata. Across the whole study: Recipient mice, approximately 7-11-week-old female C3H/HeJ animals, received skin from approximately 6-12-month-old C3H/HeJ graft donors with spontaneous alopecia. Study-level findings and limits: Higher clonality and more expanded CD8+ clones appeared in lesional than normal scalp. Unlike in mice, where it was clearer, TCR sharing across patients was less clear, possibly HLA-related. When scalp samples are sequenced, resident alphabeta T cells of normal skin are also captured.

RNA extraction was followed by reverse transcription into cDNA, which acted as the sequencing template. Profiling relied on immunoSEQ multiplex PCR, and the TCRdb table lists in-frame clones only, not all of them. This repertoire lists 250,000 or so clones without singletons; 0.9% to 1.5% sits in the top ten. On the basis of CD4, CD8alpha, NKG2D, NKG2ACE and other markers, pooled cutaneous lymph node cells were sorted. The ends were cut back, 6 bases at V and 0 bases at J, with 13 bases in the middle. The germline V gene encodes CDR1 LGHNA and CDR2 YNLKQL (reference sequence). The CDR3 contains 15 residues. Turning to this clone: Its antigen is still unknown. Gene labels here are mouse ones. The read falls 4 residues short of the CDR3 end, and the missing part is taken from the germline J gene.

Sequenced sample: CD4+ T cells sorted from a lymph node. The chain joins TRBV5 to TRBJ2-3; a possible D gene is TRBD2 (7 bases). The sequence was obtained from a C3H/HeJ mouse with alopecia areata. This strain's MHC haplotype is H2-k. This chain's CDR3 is CASRPRGGSAETLYF. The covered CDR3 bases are TGTGCCAGCAGGCCAAGGGGGGGTAGTGCAGAA.